What follows are 30 T cell receptor beta chains derived from one specimen sequenced in a study of CD8+CD57+ T cells in acquired aplastic anemia. CDR3 and TCR beta VDJ profiling relied on a genomic DNA template. TCRdb itself ran the reads through MiXCR, one entry per CDR3 protein. The sample lists about 160,000 distinct CDR3 sequences, 71% occurring once. Only patients with CD8+CD57+ cell expansion on flow cytometry were chosen for sequencing. The sample comprised sorted CD4+, CD8+, or CD8+CD57+ T cells (not recorded which) from PBMCs. The source of these receptors is a human donor with aplastic anemia.

The DNA of the CDR3 is TGTGCCAGCAGTTTCACTATCGGGTCCCCCAGGGGCTACACCTTC. It encodes CASSFTIGSPRGYTF. The rearrangement uses TRBV28 and TRBJ1-2; D gene unclear. Deletions cut 3 bases from V and 8 bases from J, with 19 bases between. The CDR3 is 15 amino acids. The germline V gene has CDR1 MDHEN and CDR2 SYDVKM.

This chain uses TRBV20-1 with TRBJ2-5, with D maybe TRBD1 (6 bases). The CDR3 totals 13 residues. From germline, CDR1 is DFQATT and CDR2 SNEGSKA (reference sequence). The V gene lost 6 bases and the J gene lost 7 bases, with 18 bases spanning the gap. The CDR3 spells CSAPTGRIATQYF. The CDR3 DNA follows: TGCAGTGCACCGACAGGCCGAATTGCGACCCAGTACTTC.

V is TRBV20-1 and J is TRBJ2-1, with 13 bases fitting TRBD2. The CDR3 is 15 amino acids. Germline trimming cut 5 bases from V and 4 bases from J; bases unmatched to any gene: 5. CDR1 DFQATT and CDR2 SNEGSKA come from the germline V gene (reference sequence). CDR3 loop: CSAHPGLAGYNEQFF. CDR3 nucleotide sequence: TGCAGTGCTCATCCGGGACTAGCGGGATACAATGAGCAGTTCTTC.

The CDR3 spells CAISNGNLGTGELFF. In nucleotides, the CDR3 is TGTGCCATCAGTAACGGGAATCTTGGCACCGGGGAGCTGTTTTTT. The rearrangement joins TRBV10-3 to TRBJ2-2; D perhaps matches TRBD2 (5 bases). V lost 5 bases and J lost 4, with 14 bases in between. This CDR3 spans 15 amino acids. CDR1 ENHRY and CDR2 SYGVKD come from the germline V gene.

The CDR3 protein is CASSKEGGYTEAFF. The CDR3 DNA sequence: TGTGCCAGCAGTAAGGAGGGTGGATACACTGAAGCTTTCTTT. The chain joins TRBV6-4 to TRBJ1-1; D remains unclear. Trimming pared 5 bases from V and 3 bases from J, leaving 13 bases between. CDR1 MRHNA and CDR2 SNTAGT come from the germline V gene. CDR3 length equals 14 residues.

The rearrangement links TRBV29-1 to TRBJ2-7; D tentatively fits TRBD1 or TRBD2 (5 bases each). This CDR3 region has 11 residues. With 3 bases removed from V and 5 bases from J, the gap between germline ends came to 8 bases. Germline CDR1 and CDR2: SQVTM and ANQGSEA. CDR3 loop: CSVDRGDEQYF. In DNA, the CDR3 is TGCAGCGTTGACCGAGGGGACGAGCAGTACTTC.

The chain recombines TRBV20-1 with TRBJ1-2; 7 nucleotides line up with TRBD1. Germline CDR1 DFQATT, CDR2 SNEGSKA (reference sequence). Trimming cost V 1 base and J 4 bases; bases outside gene matches: 6. The CDR3 extends over 14 amino acids. CDR3 DNA sequence: TGCAGTGCTAGAGCCCTGAGACAGGGCTATGGCTACACCTTC. As protein: CSARALRQGYGYTF.

This clonotype is a singleton in its sample. V gene TRBV7-2 combines with J gene TRBJ1-5; D ambiguous. The V end was cut by 5 bases, the J end by 11 bases, with 16 bases between. Germline V CDR1 and CDR2: SGHTA, FQGNSA. CDR3 length: 13 amino acids. The CDR3 nucleotides read TGTGCCAGCAGCCCCAGCCCAGGAAGGTCCCAGCATTTT. Its protein is CASSPSPGRSQHF.

CDR3 in DNA: TGTGCCAGCAGCTTAAAGCAGGACTTCCAAGAGACCCAGTACTTC. It is translated as CASSLKQDFQETQYF. The gene calls are TRBV5-4 and TRBJ2-5; maybe TRBD2 (5 bases). The V gene's germline CDR1 is SGHNT and CDR2 YYREEE (reference sequence). Trimming pared 2 bases from V and 1 base from J, leaving 12 bases between. The CDR3 is 15 amino acids.

V is TRBV6-2 or TRBV6-3 and J is TRBJ2-3; D uncertain. Germline V lookup: CDR1 MNHEY, CDR2 SVGEGT. Trimming removed 2 bases at V and 7 bases at J, with 10 bases between. This CDR3 has 13 residues. CDR3 nucleotides: TGTGCCAGCAGTTACGGGGTTCAAAATACGCAGTATTTT. It translates to CASSYGVQNTQYF.

This clonotype was seen just once. The chain links TRBV9 to TRBJ2-7; 12 bases agree with TRBD2. V lost 4 bases and J lost 6; bases outside the gene matches: 5. The germline CDR1 and CDR2 sequences are SGDLS and YYNGEE. The CDR3 spans 14 residues. Here the CDR3 reads CASSPRTSGVEQYF. The DNA for the CDR3 is TGTGCCAGCAGCCCACGGACTAGCGGGGTCGAGCAGTACTTC.

This clonotype was recorded once. The chain recombines TRBV7-2 with TRBJ2-7; 7 nucleotides agree with TRBD1. From germline, CDR1 is SGHTA and CDR2 FQGNSA. The J segment lost 1 base and the V segment lost 4 bases, leaving 4 bases of the junction unmatched. This CDR3 spans 14 amino acids. The CDR3 coding sequence is TGTGCCAGCAGCTGGGGACAGAGATCCTACGAGCAGTACTTC. This translates into CASSWGQRSYEQYF. Looking up the rest from reference TRBV7-2 and TRBJ2-7 gives the full variable domain: GAGVSQSPSNKVTEKGKDVELRCDPISGHTALYWYRQSLGQGLEFLIYFQGNSAPDKSGLPSDRFSAERTGGSVSTLTIQRTQQEDSAVYLCASSWGQRSYEQYFGPGTRLTVT.

This clonotype was counted ten times or more. This chain links TRBV6-2 or TRBV6-3 with TRBJ2-3; TRBD2 matches 8 bases. V was pared by 4 bases and J by 2 bases, with 5 bases of the junction left unmatched. From germline, CDR1 is MNHEY and CDR2 SVGEGT. The CDR3 has 15 amino acids. CDR3 in DNA: TGTGCCAGCAGTTTTACGGGGGGGGACACAGATACGCAGTATTTT. Its translation is CASSFTGGDTDTQYF.

The chain is built from TRBV7-9 and TRBJ2-7; D is unresolved. The germline V gene has CDR1 SEHNR and CDR2 FQNEAQ (reference sequence). V lost 6 bases and J 4 bases, leaving 19 bases between the germline ends. This CDR3 is built from 15 residues. The CDR3 sequence: CASRPQTGAPYEQYF. The DNA for the CDR3 is TGTGCCAGCAGACCCCAGACCGGCGCCCCGTACGAGCAGTACTTC.

V gene TRBV7-6 combines with J gene TRBJ2-3, with D unclear. Germline CDR1 and CDR2: SGHVS and FNYEAQ. The CDR3 covers 16 residues. With 0 bases removed from V and 4 bases from J, the gap between germline ends came to 14 bases. CDR3 sequence: CASSLALMGFSDTQYF. CDR3 bases: TGTGCCAGCAGCTTAGCACTCATGGGATTTTCAGATACGCAGTATTTT. Variable domain in full (rest from reference TRBV7-6 and TRBJ2-3): GAGVSQSPRYKVTKRGQDVALRCDPISGHVSLYWYRQALGQGPEFLTYFNYEAQQDKSGLPNDRFSAERPEGSISTLTIQRTEQRDSAMYRCASSLALMGFSDTQYFGPGTRLTVL.

J is TRBJ1-5 and V is TRBV10-3; perhaps TRBD1 as D (5 bases). Trimming stripped 2 bases from V and 7 bases from J, with 9 bases between. There are 13 residues in the CDR3. CDR1 and CDR2 from the germline V gene are ENHRY and SYGVKD. The CDR3 protein is CAISEGGRQPQHF. The CDR3 bases are TGTGCCATCAGTGAGGGGGGGAGGCAGCCCCAGCATTTT.

The CDR3 protein is CATSDPFETQYF. For the CDR3, the DNA is TGTGCCACCAGTGATCCGTTTGAGACCCAGTACTTC. The chain joins TRBV24-1 to TRBJ2-5; D gene unclear. V shed 3 bases and J shed 5 bases, with 6 bases lying between them. CDR1 KGHDR and CDR2 SFDVKD come from the germline V gene. This CDR3 has 12 residues.

This clonotype was counted once. The chain joins TRBV10-3 to TRBJ2-2; TRBD1 matches 10 bases. V lost 4 bases and J lost 0; bases outside the gene matches: 11. The CDR3 length is 19 residues. In germline, CDR1 is ENHRY, CDR2 SYGVKD. The CDR3 is CAISGGTGVSESNTGELFF. For the CDR3, the DNA is TGTGCCATCAGTGGCGGGACAGGGGTTTCCGAGTCGAACACCGGGGAGCTGTTTTTT.

Ten or more counts support this clonotype. V is TRBV6-4 and J is TRBJ1-6; 8 bases match TRBD1. Germline-derived CDR1 and CDR2 are MRHNA and SNTAGT. V trimming: 3 bases; J trimming: 7 bases; junction bases outside the gene matches: 2. The CDR3 has 14 residues. CDR3 nucleotides: TGTGCCAGCAGTGAGGACAGGGAGAATTCACCCCTCCACTTT. The encoded protein is CASSEDRENSPLHF.

The chain recombines TRBV2 with TRBJ1-5; D is perhaps TRBD1 (6 bases). The CDR3 totals 13 residues. The germline gives CDR1 SNHLY, CDR2 FYNNEI. The V and J ends lost 1 base and 7 bases respectively, with 8 bases between them. The CDR3 is CASSEDREQPQHF. The CDR3, as DNA: TGTGCCAGCAGTGAAGACAGGGAACAGCCCCAGCATTTT. The full variable domain, with the rest looked up from reference TRBV2 and TRBJ1-5, is EPEVTQTPSHQVTQMGQEVILRCVPISNHLYFYWYRQILGQKVEFLVSFYNNEISEKSEIFDDQFSVERPDGSNFTLKIRSTKLEDSAMYFCASSEDREQPQHFGDGTRLSIL.

The rearrangement joins TRBV2 to TRBJ2-5, with 9 bases that match TRBD1. This CDR3 region has 17 residues. The junction had 9 bases not matched to a gene; V was cut back by 2 bases and J by 2 bases. Germline CDR1 and CDR2: SNHLY and FYNNEI. CDR3 sequence reads: CASSERWRDRAQETQYF. CDR3 coding DNA: TGTGCCAGCAGTGAAAGGTGGAGGGACAGGGCGCAAGAGACCCAGTACTTC. Drawing the rest from reference TRBV2 and TRBJ2-5, the complete variable domain is EPEVTQTPSHQVTQMGQEVILRCVPISNHLYFYWYRQILGQKVEFLVSFYNNEISEKSEIFDDQFSVERPDGSNFTLKIRSTKLEDSAMYFCASSERWRDRAQETQYFGPGTRLLVL.

In this sample, this clonotype turned up many times. The chain employs TRBV20-1 and TRBJ2-5; possibly TRBD1 for D (6 bases). CDR3 length: 15 residues. The ends were cut back, 3 bases at V and 1 base at J, with 15 bases in the middle. From germline, CDR1 is DFQATT and CDR2 SNEGSKA (reference sequence). The CDR3 DNA is TGCAGTGCTAGCCTGGACAGTTTTACCCAAGAGACCCAGTACTTC. Translated, it gives CSASLDSFTQETQYF.

Remarks on this clonotype: The DNA is omitted, as the CDR3 cannot be located on it reliably, and the CDR3 follows TCRdb's listing. V and J are TRBV24-1 and TRBJ2-5; the D call TRBD2 from the table was never checked on the DNA. The length of the CDR3 is 17 amino acids, counting both ends. The germline V gene has CDR1 KGHDR and CDR2 SFDVKD. This chain's CDR3 is CATSVGPGLYILETQYF.

The genes are TRBV12-3 or TRBV12-4 and TRBJ1-5; D is perhaps TRBD1 (5 bases). V was clipped by 5 bases and J by 1 base, with 15 bases between them. This CDR3 spans 16 amino acids. CDR3: CASSDFIRASNQPQHF. The CDR3 DNA sequence: TGTGCCAGCAGTGATTTTATCAGGGCAAGCAATCAGCCCCAGCATTTT.

The chain links TRBV7-9 to TRBJ1-5; D might be TRBD1 (5 bases). Germline loops: CDR1 SEHNR, CDR2 FQNEAQ (reference sequence). There are 15 residues in the CDR3. Trimming took off 4 bases at V and 5 bases at J, with 15 bases between the two ends. CDR3: CASSSAAGYDQPQHF. CDR3 nucleotide sequence: TGTGCCAGCAGCTCCGCGGCAGGGTATGATCAGCCCCAGCATTTT.

J is TRBJ1-6 and V is TRBV7-9, with D hard to call. This CDR3 spans 15 amino acids. Looked up from germline, CDR1 is SEHNR and CDR2 is FQNEAQ (reference sequence). V shed 6 bases and J shed 0 bases, with 9 bases lying between them. The CDR3 sequence: CASSTSGSYNSPLHF. DNA of the CDR3: TGTGCCAGCAGTACCTCCGGCTCCTATAATTCACCCCTCCACTTT.

V is TRBV25-1 and J is TRBJ1-2; D unclear. The germline V gene encodes CDR1 MGHDK and CDR2 SYGVNS. Deletions cut 4 bases from V and 7 bases from J, with 7 bases between. CDR3 size: 11 residues. CDR3 region: CASSVVGGYTF. The CDR3 bases are TGTGCCAGCAGTGTTGTGGGTGGCTACACCTTC.

In its sample, this clonotype ranks as medium-sized (0.01 to 0.1%). The chain couples TRBV10-3 to TRBJ2-7, with D tentatively TRBD1 or TRBD2 (6 bases each). Germline lookup yields CDR1 ENHRY and CDR2 SYGVKD. Trimming cost V 6 bases and J 2 bases, with 14 bases left between them. This CDR3 region has 14 residues. The CDR3, as DNA: TGTGCCATCAGCTCAGGGGACTGGACCTACGAGCAGTACTTC. Its translation is CAISSGDWTYEQYF.

The chain couples TRBV2 to TRBJ1-2; TRBD1 is a possible D gene (5 bases). The germline V and J ends were trimmed by 4 bases and 2 bases, with 11 bases remaining between them. The CDR3 sequence is 14 residues long. Germline loops: CDR1 SNHLY, CDR2 FYNNEI. CDR3 amino acids: CASSVLTANYGYTF. The CDR3 DNA reads TGTGCCAGCAGTGTTTTGACAGCCAACTATGGCTACACCTTC.

This sequence joins TRBV15 and TRBJ2-5, with D possibly matching TRBD1 (6 bases). Per germline, CDR1 LNHNV and CDR2 YYDKDF (reference sequence). This CDR3 region has 15 residues. Between the trimmed V and J ends, which lost 5 bases and 5 bases, there was a span of 18 bases. The CDR3 coding sequence is TGTGCCACCAGCGAAGAGTGGGGGCTCGAGGAGACCCAGTACTTC. Amino acids: CATSEEWGLEETQYF. The whole variable domain, filled in from reference TRBV15 and TRBJ2-5, reads DAMVIQNPRYQVTQFGKPVTLSCSQTLNHNVMYWYQQKSSQAPKLLFHYYDKDFNNEADTPDNFQSRRPNTSFCFLDIRSPGLGDTAMYLCATSEEWGLEETQYFGPGTRLLVL.